The 28 T cell receptor beta chains reported below all come from one sample, sequenced in a study of CXCR3-negative and CXCR3-positive naive CD8 T cells. UMI-labeled 5' RACE TRB cDNA libraries were prepared from the cells. TCRdb reprocessed the 5' RACE reads and stores each CDR3 protein as one record, lacking DNA. The repertoire table contains 7,000 to 9,000 distinct CDR3 sequences. Material: naive CXCR3- CD8+ T cells from blood. Subset given: CD45RO-CCR7+CD27+CD95- naive CD8+ T cells lacking CXCR3 (TNR3-). Receptors were obtained from a human donor in good health. Some clones in this sample may be carry-over from other donors' samples.

Its frequency marks this clonotype as medium-sized. J is TRBJ2-5 and V is TRBV3-1; as DNA is missing, the TRBD1 call by TCRdb cannot be tested. Germline V lookup: CDR1 LGHDT, CDR2 YNNKEL (reference sequence). This CDR3 region has 15 residues. The CDR3 spells CASSQARDSQETQYF.

This CDR3 reads CASSQQGYNEQFF. V gene TRBV7-6 combines with J gene TRBJ2-1. The CDR3 contains 13 residues. Germline CDR1 SGHVS, CDR2 FNYEAQ.

CDR3 loop: CSAREGSGGAKKDTQYF. V is TRBV20-1 and J is TRBJ2-3; with no DNA, the TCRdb D assignment of TRBD2 cannot be verified. The CDR3 totals 17 residues. Germline CDR1 DFQATT, CDR2 SNEGSKA (reference sequence).

The chain has TRBV19 and TRBJ2-5; TCRdb gives TRBD2 as the D gene, but with no DNA this cannot be confirmed. The CDR3 consists of 14 residues. The germline V gene encodes CDR1 LNHDA and CDR2 SQIVND (reference sequence). This chain's CDR3 is CASSILAGRETQYF.

The gene calls are TRBV29-1 and TRBJ1-1; TCRdb's D call of TRBD1 is untestable without DNA. CDR1 is SQVTM, CDR2 ANQGSEA, per germline. The length of the CDR3 is 16 residues. The CDR3 loop is CSASGTGLLVNTEAFF.

The rearrangement uses TRBV29-1 and TRBJ1-2; TCRdb indicates TRBD1, and absent DNA this call remains unverified. The CDR3 covers 13 residues. Per the germline V gene, CDR1 is SQVTM and CDR2 is ANQGSEA. The CDR3 loop reads CSVRSQGRYGYTF.

The chain recombines TRBV29-1 with TRBJ2-4; TCRdb proposes TRBD2, but this gene call is untestable without DNA. From germline, CDR1 is SQVTM and CDR2 ANQGSEA. CDR3 size: 13 residues. The CDR3 loop reads CSVGGQEGNIQYF.

The chain couples TRBV29-1 to TRBJ2-2. This CDR3 is built from 15 residues. In germline, CDR1 is SQVTM, CDR2 ANQGSEA. The CDR3: CSVELGHLNTGELFF.

By frequency, this clonotype is medium-sized. This chain uses TRBV11-2 with TRBJ2-5; lacking DNA, the TRBD2 call made by TCRdb goes unchecked. Germline values: CDR1 SGHAT, CDR2 FQNNGV. The CDR3 runs 16 residues. The CDR3 region is CASSFRVLAGEETQYF.

Considering frequency, this clonotype is medium-sized. V usage is TRBV5-1 and J usage is TRBJ1-1. Looked up from germline, CDR1 is SGHRS and CDR2 is YFSETQ. The CDR3 extends over 14 amino acids. The CDR3 spells CASSLTPLDTEAFF.

This clonotype is classed as medium-sized by frequency. J is TRBJ1-1 and V is TRBV7-9. The length of the CDR3 is 13 residues. The V gene's germline CDR1 is SEHNR and CDR2 FQNEAQ (reference sequence). The CDR3 protein is CASSHTLEAEAFF.

This clonotype counts as medium-sized by frequency. The gene calls are TRBV7-9 and TRBJ2-1; TCRdb lists TRBD2, though no DNA is available to test this call. The germline V gene has CDR1 SEHNR and CDR2 FQNEAQ (reference sequence). The CDR3 extends over 15 amino acids. CDR3 amino acids: CASSLMREDYNEQFF. Filled out from reference TRBV7-9 and TRBJ2-1, the complete variable domain reads DTGVSQNPRHKITKRGQNVTFRCDPISEHNRLYWYRQTLGQGPEFLTYFQNEAQLEKSRLLSDRFSAERPKGSFSTLEIQRTEQGDSAMYLCASSLMREDYNEQFFGPGTRLTVL.

CDR3 residues: CATKGSGYYNEQFF. This chain links TRBV24-1 with TRBJ2-1; TCRdb picks TRBD1, but there is no DNA to check that call. Germline V gives CDR1 KGHDR, CDR2 SFDVKD. The length of the CDR3 is 14 residues.

V and J are TRBV13 and TRBJ2-7; lacking DNA, the TRBD1 call made by TCRdb goes unchecked. The V gene's germline CDR1 is PRHDT and CDR2 FYEKMQ (reference sequence). This CDR3 is 16 amino acids long. CDR3 protein: CASSSRGTDYPYEQYF. Combining the CDR3 with reference TRBV13 and TRBJ2-7 gives the whole variable domain AAGVIQSPRHLIKEKRETATLKCYPIPRHDTVYWYQQGPGQDPQFLISFYEKMQSDKGSIPDRFSAQQFSDYHSELNMSSLELGDSALYFCASSSRGTDYPYEQYFGPGTRLTVT.

This clonotype is called medium-sized (0.01 to 0.1%) based on its frequency. The chain carries TRBV29-1 and TRBJ2-7; the D call from TCRdb, TRBD1, cannot be confirmed without DNA. From germline, CDR1 is SQVTM and CDR2 ANQGSEA. The CDR3 runs to 13 residues. The CDR3 protein is CSGLRSGAHEQYF.

The V gene is TRBV29-1, the J gene TRBJ2-1. The CDR3 contains 13 residues. Germline CDR1 is SQVTM and CDR2 is ANQGSEA. The chain's CDR3 is CSAVAPTYNEQFF.

The chain's CDR3 is CASSAVAGGYNEQFF. This chain joins TRBV11-2 and TRBJ2-1; checking the TCRdb D call of TRBD2 is not possible without DNA. Germline loops: CDR1 SGHAT, CDR2 FQNNGV. The CDR3 has 15 amino acids.

This clonotype counts as medium-sized by frequency. The chain links TRBV29-1 to TRBJ2-7; the D call of TRBD2 rests on TCRdb alone, since no DNA is present to check it. The CDR3 is made up of 12 amino acids. Germline CDR1 and CDR2: SQVTM and ANQGSEA. The CDR3 here is CSCAQIGEEQYF.

The chain combines TRBV5-8 with TRBJ2-1. The germline V gene has CDR1 SGHTS and CDR2 YDEGEE. The CDR3 length is 15 residues. The CDR3 loop is CASSLYRSSYNEQFF.

V gene TRBV15 combines with J gene TRBJ2-1. The CDR3 has 13 residues. Per germline, CDR1 LNHNV and CDR2 YYDKDF (reference sequence). The CDR3 sequence is CATSRDWTNEQFF.

The V call is TRBV5-1, the J call TRBJ2-7; TCRdb names TRBD1, which stays unverified in the absence of DNA. Per germline, CDR1 SGHRS and CDR2 YFSETQ. This CDR3 is built from 14 residues. The CDR3 sequence is CASSIGTNSYEQYF. Looking up the rest from reference TRBV5-1 and TRBJ2-7 gives the full variable domain: KAGVTQTPRYLIKTRGQQVTLSCSPISGHRSVSWYQQTPGQGLQFLFEYFSETQRNKGNFPGRFSGRQFSNSRSEMNVSTLELGDSALYLCASSIGTNSYEQYFGPGTRLTVT.

By frequency, this clonotype registers medium-sized (0.01 to 0.1%). The chain combines TRBV7-7 with TRBJ2-5. The CDR3 is 14 residues long. CDR1 is SSHAT and CDR2 is FNYEAQ in the germline V gene (reference sequence). The CDR3 loop is CASSLGFGSETQYF.

V is TRBV10-3 and J is TRBJ2-7; there is no DNA to check the TCRdb D call of TRBD1. Germline CDR1 is ENHRY and CDR2 is SYGVKD. The CDR3 is made up of 12 amino acids. This CDR3 reads CAIRGTRDEQYF.

Considering frequency, this clonotype is medium-sized. The rearrangement uses TRBV12-3 or TRBV12-4 and TRBJ1-1; the D gene TCRdb calls, TRBD1, cannot be checked with no DNA. This CDR3 has 15 residues. The CDR3 region is CASSFRDGMNTEAFF.

According to its frequency, this clonotype is medium-sized. The chain recombines TRBV29-1 with TRBJ1-1; TCRdb indicates TRBD1, and absent DNA this call remains unverified. The CDR3 is 12 amino acids. Germline V gene lookup returns CDR1 SQVTM and CDR2 ANQGSEA. The CDR3: CSVEQGNTEAFF.

The genes are TRBV19 and TRBJ1-1. CDR3 length equals 13 residues. From germline, CDR1 is LNHDA and CDR2 SQIVND (reference sequence). This CDR3 reads CASSIDGGAEAFF. Supplemented by reference TRBV19 and TRBJ1-1, the full variable domain reads DGGITQSPKYLFRKEGQNVTLSCEQNLNHDAMYWYRQDPGQGLRLIYYSQIVNDFQKGDIAEGYSVSREKKESFPLTVTSAQKNPTAFYLCASSIDGGAEAFFGQGTRLTVV.

This chain uses TRBV6-5 with TRBJ2-4; TCRdb's D gene call, TRBD1, goes unchecked for lack of DNA. CDR3 length: 14 residues. Germline V lookup: CDR1 MNHEY, CDR2 SVGAGI. CDR3 sequence reads: CASSPDLAKNIQYF.

This chain joins TRBV20-1 and TRBJ2-5; TCRdb outputs TRBD1, but without DNA this stays unchecked. Germline V gives CDR1 DFQATT, CDR2 SNEGSKA (reference sequence). The CDR3 runs 13 residues. Here the CDR3 reads CGPGQPSQETQYF.